The present entry profiles one TCR beta chain with its context. No antigen is known for it. The sample comes from a study of response to subunit inactivated influenza vaccine. TCRdb reanalysed the RT-PCR reads using MiXCR and keeps one entry per CDR3 protein. The top ten hold about a quarter of the sample, which has some 190,000 distinct CDR3 sequences, roughly 14% seen once. Study-wide points: The authors suggested that few new T cells are recruited per seasonal influenza vaccination.

V was cut by 8 bases and J by 7 bases, with 6 bases left in between. The CDR3 is 10 residues long. Germline CDR1 is MNHNY and CDR2 is SVGAGI (reference sequence). The TCR was taken from a man in his forties or fifties who received an inactivated influenza vaccine. J is TRBJ2-1 and V is TRBV6-6; maybe TRBD2 (6 bases). The sample in question was CD8+ T cells sorted from PBMCs, obtained about 5 days after vaccination. CDR3 bases: TGTGCCAGCGGGGGGAATGAGCAGTTCTTC. The encoded protein is CASGGNEQFF.